This TCR beta chain was documented in a study of CXCR3-negative and CXCR3-positive naive CD8 T cells. The CDR3 runs 14 residues. Germline V gives CDR1 MDHEN, CDR2 SYDVKM. Definition of naive CD8+ T cells rested on a CD45RO-CCR7+CD27+CD95- profile. The TRB libraries of cDNA were built by UMI-labeled 5' RACE. One entry per CDR3 protein, without DNA, is what TCRdb gives after re-calling the 5' RACE reads. The sample yields under 85,000 distinct CDR3 sequences, of which the top ten take up around 1.5%. Sequenced input: naive CXCR3- CD8+ T cells from blood. Subset indicated: CD45RO-CCR7+CD27+CD95- naive CD8+ T cells lacking CXCR3 (TNR3-). The chain uses TRBV28 and TRBJ2-1; TCRdb calls TRBD1, which cannot be checked without DNA. The clonotype was recovered from a human donor in good health. Some clones in this sample may be carry-over from other donors' samples. The CDR3: CASSLRTADNEQFF.